The T cell receptor beta chain described here comes from a study of blood T cell repertoires in COVID-19. As for the study in general: Both acute and convalescent COVID-19 samples were obtained from the United States, Italy and Spain.

Participants spanned ages roughly 18 to 95 years and resided in about two dozen US areas. Recovered Cohort 3 donors showed two negative PCRs, clearance, or symptom resolution. This CDR3 contains 15 residues. V dropped 2 bases and J dropped 2 bases, with 12 bases sitting between them. CDR1 and CDR2 (germline): SGHAT, FQNNGV. Profiling relied on immunoSEQ multiplex PCR, and the TCRdb table lists in-frame clones only, not all of them. Altogether about 300,000 clones are present, 85% being singletons, with the ten largest covering under 3%. The TCR originated in a woman aged 45-60 years who had recovered from COVID-19. The sequenced sample was PBMCs or T cells enriched from blood (not recorded which). V gene TRBV11-2 combines with J gene TRBJ1-2; tentatively, D is TRBD1 (6 bases). CDR3: CASSLSDSQNYGYTF. CDR3 nucleotides: TGTGCCAGCAGCTTATCGGACAGTCAAAACTATGGCTACACCTTC.